A single sample is the source of the 29 T cell receptor beta chains below, sequenced in a study of early T cells in non-severe SARS-CoV-2 infection. TCRdb recomputed calls from the 5' RACE reads with MiXCR, one row per CDR3 protein. The table has about 90,000 distinct CDR3 sequences, under 15% seen once; the top ten hold about 6.7%. The source material was whole blood. The receptors here all came from an adult who was a healthcare worker with PCR-confirmed SARS-CoV-2 infection or an uninfected control (not recorded which).

The chain carries TRBV9 and TRBJ2-5, with D perhaps TRBD1 (7 bases). Trimming removed 4 bases at V and 2 bases at J, with 12 bases between. CDR3 length equals 14 residues. CDR1 SGDLS and CDR2 YYNGEE come from the germline V gene. The CDR3 region has the DNA TGTGCCAGCAGCCGCGGGACAGTTCAAGAGACCCAGTACTTC. Its protein is CASSRGTVQETQYF.

In this sample, this clonotype turned up a few times. The J gene is TRBJ1-1, the V gene TRBV7-6; weak D call: TRBD1 (5 bases). This CDR3 contains 15 residues. Germline values: CDR1 SGHVS, CDR2 FNYEAQ. Trimming cost V 5 bases and J 5 bases, with 18 bases left between them. The CDR3 DNA is TGTGCCAGCAGCCCTGTGGGGGGGATTGGTACTGAAGCTTTCTTT. It specifies CASSPVGGIGTEAFF.

This clonotype turned up a few times. CDR3 region: CSAKFSTMGPIQYF. CDR3 DNA sequence: TGCAGTGCTAAATTTTCGACTATGGGACCCATTCAGTACTTC. This chain uses TRBV20-1 with TRBJ2-4; D possibly uses TRBD1 or TRBD2 (5 bases each). The ends were cut back, 4 bases at V and 9 bases at J, with 19 bases in the middle. In germline, CDR1 is DFQATT, CDR2 SNEGSKA (reference sequence). The CDR3 has 14 residues.

This clonotype was found a few times. V is TRBV20-1 and J is TRBJ2-1; no definite D call. Trimming removed 5 bases from V and 0 bases from J, with 17 bases in between. Germline CDR1 reads DFQATT; CDR2 reads SNEGSKA (reference sequence). CDR3 length: 16 residues. The CDR3 sequence: CSARTFRESSYNEQFF. The CDR3 DNA follows: TGCAGTGCTCGCACCTTTAGAGAAAGCTCCTACAATGAGCAGTTCTTC.

This clonotype appeared a few times. This chain connects TRBV20-1 to TRBJ2-6; unclear D gene. V shed 3 bases and J shed 0 bases, with 9 bases lying between them. The CDR3 extends over 15 amino acids. Germline V gene lookup returns CDR1 DFQATT and CDR2 SNEGSKA (reference sequence). The CDR3 loop is CSARPDSSGANVLTF. CDR3 DNA: TGCAGTGCTAGGCCGGATAGCTCTGGGGCCAACGTCCTGACTTTC.

This clonotype was observed a few times. The chain couples TRBV7-8 to TRBJ2-5; D perhaps matches TRBD2 (5 bases). Germline CDR1 reads SGHVS; CDR2 reads FQNEAQ. The CDR3 runs to 12 residues. With 6 bases removed from V and 7 bases from J, the gap between germline ends came to 12 bases. The CDR3 is CASRGLAGTQYF. The CDR3 nucleotides read TGTGCCAGCAGGGGCCTCGCGGGGACCCAGTACTTC.

This clonotype turned up a few times. The genes are TRBV7-6 and TRBJ2-7; TRBD2 aligns across 11 bases. V was pared by 5 bases and J by 7 bases, with 10 bases of the junction left unmatched. The CDR3 runs 15 residues. Germline V gene lookup returns CDR1 SGHVS and CDR2 FNYEAQ. CDR3 loop: CASSLYGTSGGEQYF. Written as DNA, the CDR3 is TGTGCCAGCAGCCTTTACGGGACTAGCGGCGGGGAGCAGTACTTC.

This chain connects TRBV3-1 to TRBJ2-7; the D is unclear. V was shortened by 5 bases and J by 1 base, with 12 bases between the two germline ends. CDR3 length equals 14 residues. Germline V gene sequence: CDR1 LGHDT, CDR2 YNNKEL (reference sequence). The CDR3 nucleotides are TGTGCCAGCAGCTATCGGCAGGCATCCTACGAGCAGTACTTC. It yields the protein CASSYRQASYEQYF.

At least ten counts were recorded for this clonotype. V and J are TRBV5-1 and TRBJ1-2; TRBD1 agrees at 7 bases. V trimming: 4 bases; J trimming: 4 bases; junction bases outside the gene matches: 4. The CDR3 contains 13 residues. Germline V gene lookup returns CDR1 SGHRS and CDR2 YFSETQ. The CDR3: CASSLGTAYGYTF. The CDR3 coding sequence is TGCGCCAGCAGCCTAGGGACAGCCTATGGCTACACCTTC.

This clonotype was picked up a small number of times. The chain joins TRBV4-1 to TRBJ2-1; D may be TRBD1 or TRBD2 (7 bases each). The V gene's germline CDR1 is MGHRA and CDR2 YSYEKL. The V and J ends lost 1 base and 3 bases respectively, with 10 bases between them. CDR3 length equals 15 residues. The CDR3 spells CASSQAGGGYNEQFF. The CDR3 nucleotides are TGCGCCAGCAGCCAAGCAGGGGGGGGCTACAATGAGCAGTTCTTC.

This clonotype was counted a few times. The rearrangement uses TRBV5-1 and TRBJ2-2, with D hard to call. V was cut by 0 bases and J by 5 bases, with 11 bases left in between. Germline V gene data show CDR1 as SGHRS and CDR2 as YFSETQ. This CDR3 spans 15 amino acids. Here the CDR3 reads CASSLDPARTGELFF. Written as DNA, the CDR3 is TGCGCCAGCAGCTTGGACCCGGCAAGGACCGGGGAGCTGTTTTTT.

The chain joins TRBV7-2 to TRBJ2-3; maybe TRBD2 (5 bases). V lost 1 base, J lost 9 bases, and 8 bases lay in between. CDR1 is SGHTA, CDR2 FQGNSA, per germline. This CDR3 region has 12 residues. CDR3 protein: CASSLDRRTQYF. CDR3 in DNA: TGTGCCAGCAGCTTAGATAGGAGGACGCAGTATTTT.

This clonotype was counted between two and nine times. The genes are TRBV27 and TRBJ2-7, with D uncertain. Trimming stripped 4 bases from V and 7 bases from J, with 20 bases between. This CDR3 spans 15 amino acids. Germline-derived CDR1 and CDR2 are MNHEY and SMNVEV (reference sequence). The CDR3 DNA sequence: TGTGCCAGCAGTTCCTCCTACGGCCTACGACTGGAGCAGTACTTC. It yields the protein CASSSSYGLRLEQYF.

The table lists this clonotype with a few counts. The CDR3 reads CSARPGTSGMQQFF. CDR3 coding DNA: TGCAGTGCTAGACCGGGGACTAGCGGGATGCAGCAGTTCTTC. The gene calls are TRBV20-1 and TRBJ2-1; TRBD2 aligns across 13 bases. Losses at the gene ends were 2 bases for V and 11 bases for J; bases not matched to a gene: 6. The V gene's germline CDR1 is DFQATT and CDR2 SNEGSKA (reference sequence). The CDR3 is 14 amino acids.

This clonotype has a handful of counts. V gene TRBV20-1 combines with J gene TRBJ1-3; 9 bases match TRBD1. Trimming took 6 bases from V and 8 from J; bases not matched to a gene: 8. Germline CDR1 is DFQATT and CDR2 is SNEGSKA (reference sequence). There are 13 residues in the CDR3. The CDR3 reads CSAVTGGLDTIYF. The CDR3 DNA follows: TGCAGTGCGGTTACAGGGGGCTTAGACACCATATATTTT.

The chain recombines TRBV5-1 with TRBJ2-3, with TRBD1 matching 8 bases. The V gene end was trimmed by 4 bases and the J gene end by 5 bases; junction bases not matched to a gene: 15. Looked up from germline, CDR1 is SGHRS and CDR2 is YFSETQ. The CDR3 contains 17 residues. DNA of the CDR3: TGCGCCAGCAGCCCACCGACAGGGGTGGGAATTGGAGATACGCAGTATTTT. Encoded protein: CASSPPTGVGIGDTQYF.

This sequence joins TRBV18 and TRBJ2-7; D possibly corresponds to TRBD1 (6 bases). Per germline, CDR1 KGHSH and CDR2 LQKENI. Trimming took off 4 bases at V and 1 base at J, with 14 bases between the two ends. The CDR3 is 15 residues long. CDR3 sequence: CASSLVGRGSYEQYF. CDR3 DNA: TGTGCCAGCTCACTGGTCGGCAGGGGATCCTACGAGCAGTACTTC.

V and J are TRBV11-2 and TRBJ1-1; D is unclear. CDR3 length: 14 amino acids. Trimming left V 5 bases short and J 3 bases short, with 13 bases between. The V gene's germline CDR1 is SGHAT and CDR2 FQNNGV. The CDR3 reads CASSRLSGDTEAFF. CDR3 nucleotides: TGTGCCAGCAGCAGGTTATCCGGTGACACTGAAGCTTTCTTT.

This clonotype was counted only a few times. The genes are TRBV28 and TRBJ1-2; 7 nucleotides match TRBD1. V was pared by 2 bases and J by 4 bases, with 13 bases of the junction left unmatched. This CDR3 spans 17 amino acids. Germline loops: CDR1 MDHEN, CDR2 SYDVKM. CDR3 coding DNA: TGTGCCAGCAGTTTAGCTGGCAGGGGGGGACCCCCCTATGGCTACACCTTC. This translates into CASSLAGRGGPPYGYTF.

Concerning this clonotype itself: This clone may be a read error of a much larger clone one base away. The chain is built from TRBV6-6 and TRBJ2-2; D is undetermined. V lost 2 bases to trimming and J lost 9 bases, with 7 bases between them. This CDR3 is 12 amino acids long. In germline, CDR1 is MNHNY, CDR2 SVGAGI (reference sequence). The CDR3, as DNA: TGTGCCAGCAGTTACCCCGCCCGGGAGCTGTTTTTT. It is translated as CASSYPARELFF.

This clonotype has a handful of counts. The CDR3 here is CASSFSQAGLLEQFF. The CDR3, as DNA: TGTGCCAGCAGTTTTTCTCAAGCGGGACTTTTGGAGCAGTTCTTC. The V call is TRBV27, the J call TRBJ2-1, with 7 nucleotides matching TRBD2. CDR1 and CDR2 from the germline V gene are MNHEY and SMNVEV (reference sequence). CDR3 length: 15 residues. V shed 3 bases and J 10 bases; nucleotides not matched to a gene: 12.

The V gene is TRBV21-1, the J gene TRBJ1-1; no check of the table's D call, TRBD1, against the DNA was made. TRBV21-1 is a pseudogene locus. The CDR3 consists of 14 residues. CDR3 residues: CASSAQGRDTEAFF. CDR3 DNA: TGTGCCAGCAGCGCTCAGGGGCGAGACACTGAAGCTTTCTTT.

This clonotype was observed a single time. CDR3 bases: TGTGCCAGCAAGACTCGAACCTACGAGCAGTACTTC. Translated: CASKTRTYEQYF. The chain employs TRBV6-5 and TRBJ2-7; D is undetermined. This CDR3 comprises 12 residues. The V end was cut by 7 bases, the J end by 2 bases, with 9 bases between. Germline CDR1 reads MNHEY; CDR2 reads SVGAGI.

This clonotype was recorded a few times. CDR3 DNA sequence: TGTGCCAGCGGCCCTCGGGCGATTTCCTACGAGCAGTACTTC. It encodes CASGPRAISYEQYF. V usage is TRBV7-8 and J usage is TRBJ2-7; D is uncertain. Looked up from germline, CDR1 is SGHVS and CDR2 is FQNEAQ. The CDR3 is 14 amino acids. V lost 8 bases, J lost 1 base, and 15 bases lay in between.

The CDR3 protein is CASSSSGSYEQYF. DNA for the CDR3: TGTGCCAGCAGCTCTAGCGGGAGTTACGAGCAGTACTTC. The chain carries TRBV12-3 or TRBV12-4 and TRBJ2-7; the match to TRBD2 covers 10 bases. This CDR3 has 13 residues. Trimming at V came to 6 bases and at J to 4 bases, leaving 3 bases not matched to a gene.

The rearrangement uses TRBV14 and TRBJ2-7; D gene unclear. CDR3 length: 14 amino acids. Germline-derived CDR1 and CDR2 are SGHDN and FVKESK. With 1 base removed from V and 5 bases from J, the gap between germline ends came to 12 bases. The CDR3 sequence is CASSQVHAVDEQYF. As DNA, the CDR3 is TGTGCCAGCAGCCAAGTCCACGCCGTGGACGAGCAGTACTTC.

This clonotype has just a few counts. V and J are TRBV20-1 and TRBJ2-7, with D possibly TRBD1 on 6 matching bases. The V gene's germline CDR1 is DFQATT and CDR2 SNEGSKA (reference sequence). CDR3 length: 12 amino acids. Trimming pared 5 bases from V and 3 bases from J, leaving 11 bases between. DNA for the CDR3: TGCAGTGCTCTGGGGGACAACTACGAGCAGTACTTC. Its protein product is CSALGDNYEQYF.

The chain combines TRBV7-9 with TRBJ2-1; TRBD2 is a possible D gene (5 bases). This CDR3 is built from 15 residues. The V and J ends lost 3 bases and 8 bases respectively, with 17 bases between them. Germline CDR1 and CDR2: SEHNR and FQNEAQ (reference sequence). CDR3 sequence: CASSFTSGGTDEQFF. The CDR3 DNA reads TGTGCCAGCAGCTTTACCTCCGGAGGAACCGATGAGCAGTTCTTC.

This clonotype has just a few counts. The rearrangement links TRBV14 to TRBJ2-5, with D unclear. The length of the CDR3 is 12 residues. V was trimmed by 0 bases and J by 5 bases, leaving 4 bases between them. CDR1 SGHDN and CDR2 FVKESK come from the germline V gene. CDR3 loop: CASSQDYETQYF. The DNA for the CDR3 is TGTGCCAGCAGCCAAGATTACGAGACCCAGTACTTC.